Given below is one TCR beta chain in context. This clone has a single count. No antigen is known for it. No clone much larger than this one lies a single base away; base qualities are absent. These data are taken from a study of vaccination effects on CD4 cells after COVID-19 (dated by TCRdb to between 2021 and 2023). A note on the overall study: Participants received two doses of either the BNT162b2 or the mRNA-1273 mRNA SARS-CoV-2 vaccine. Pre-vaccine samples from two convalescent patients were drawn 16 days and one week before the first dose, 142 and 148 days after COVID-19 diagnosis. SARS-CoV-2 spike-specific CD4+ TCR repertoires from before and after mRNA vaccination were compared in COVID-19 convalescent patients and in infection-naive vaccine recipients. The full study included around nine COVID-19 convalescent patients and a few SARS-CoV-2-naive healthy vaccine recipients. In the study, cultures from other donors were sequenced using the Oncomine TCR Beta short-read assay on an Illumina iSeq 100. Study-wide findings and limitations: In convalescent patients, the post-vaccine spike-reactive repertoire consisted mainly of new vaccine-induced clones, largely distinct from infection-induced clones. The study was limited by a small number of convalescent patients, and early post-infection timepoints were lacking. Clones induced by infection and clones induced by vaccination both contracted markedly at late timepoints after vaccination, which fits with T cell responses waning over time.

Library method: the immunoSEQ multiplex PCR assay. DNA from the cultured, isolated CD4+ T cells was subjected to TCR beta CDR3 sequencing. The authors' analysis ran thus. The analysis removed non-productive TCR sequences, trimmed reads to the CDR3 region, and retained only CDR3s that were 7 or more amino acids long. Antigen-specific clonotypes were identified using the MANAFEST web app by comparison of expansion in peptide wells against reference cultures. To count as positive, a clone had to show expansion at FDR<0.05 compared with the reference and with all other wells, an odds ratio above 5, and a frequency above 0.1% in two replicate wells. A clonotype was defined as cross-reactive if the clonotype was significantly expanded both in SARS-CoV-2 spike wells and in at least one common cold coronavirus spike condition. CDR3 similarity was assessed by Levenshtein distance using the stringdist R package, and unrooted trees were constructed with ape in R 3.6.1. As stored in TCRdb, this immuneACCESS dataset retains in-frame rearrangements with V and J assigned. A fraction of the clones does not appear; measured against another copy, unresolved V genes explain less than half of the discrepancy, and the remainder lacks a known reason. The D gene and trimming were derived from the DNA, and the V and J assignments and clone size from that table. The sample table shows under 65,000 clones, and roughly 77% are seen once. 4.5% to 5.5% of the sample is taken by the ten largest.

In the ViraFEST assay, PBMC were stimulated with viral peptide pools, and antigen-specific CD4+ T cell clonotypes were then identified by expansion using TCR sequencing. After approximately 11 days of culture, CD4+ T cells were isolated with the EasySep CD4+ T cell isolation kit. Convalescent patients had PCR-confirmed SARS-CoV-2 infection between March and December 2020, before Alpha, Beta and Delta variants emerged in the United States. Each well held 1.5 million to 2.5 million PBMC cultured in IMDM containing about 5.4% human AB serum, 8.5 to 10 IU/ml IL-2 and gentamicin, along with roughly 10 ug/ml peptides. A peptide pool from HIV-1 Nef was used as the negative control culture condition. Half of the culture medium was replaced with fresh IL-2-containing medium on days 3 and 7. Unless noted otherwise, every peptide stimulation condition was grown in triplicate wells. PBMC were separated from whole blood using Ficoll-Paque Plus gradient centrifugation and were then either cryopreserved at -140C or used fresh. Genomic DNA was extracted from cultured CD4+ T cells with the QIAamp micro DNA kit.

Sample: CD4+ T cells from PBMCs cultured with HIV peptides, taken before COVID-19 vaccination. Interpreted using the paper, the cell subset or site label stands for: HIV-1 Nef peptide pool negative control/reference culture. This receptor was taken from a human donor who had a prior SARS-CoV-2 infection.

The nucleotide sequence reads as follows: TGTGCCACCAGCGTCCGGGACACCAATCGGAATGAGCAGTTCTTC. Its translation is CATSVRDTNRNEQFF. This sequence uses TRBV15 and TRBJ2-1; the D gene is perhaps TRBD1, on 6 matching bases. The germline V gene encodes CDR1 LNHNV and CDR2 YYDKDF (reference sequence). V lost 5 bases and J lost 7 bases; the stretch between them is 18 bases long. The CDR3 contains 15 residues, cysteine and phenylalanine counted. The entry retains the CDR3 DNA only, 45 bases that are in frame from base 1.